These 7 T cell receptor beta chains came from one sample sequenced in a study of T cell responses to AZD1222 COVID-19 vaccine. Profiled with immunoSEQ multiplex PCR; TCRdb holds only in-frame clones, not every one. Of over 130,000 clones in the sample, roughly 94% were seen once. This sample comprised peripheral blood, obtained on day 0 of AZD1222 vaccination. These receptors were obtained from an adult in good health.

The rearrangement uses TRBV3-1 (or the pseudogene TRBV3-2) and TRBJ2-1, with D perhaps assigned TRBD1 or TRBD2 (5 bases each). CDR1 is LGHDT, CDR2 YNNKEL, per germline (reference sequence). This CDR3 spans 15 amino acids. The V and J ends lost 4 bases and 6 bases respectively, with 16 bases between them. The chain's CDR3 is CASSLTRPGRNEQFF. The DNA of the CDR3 is TGTGCCAGCAGCCTGACTCGTCCGGGGCGCAATGAGCAGTTCTTC.

The V and J genes are TRBV3-1 (or the pseudogene TRBV3-2) and TRBJ1-2, with TRBD1 matching over 7 bases. CDR3 length: 14 residues. V gave up 1 base and J gave up 5 bases; unmatched junction bases: 4. The germline V gene has CDR1 LGHDT and CDR2 YNNKEL (reference sequence). CDR3 nucleotide sequence: TGTGCCAGCAGCCAAGTAGGGACAGCGTATGGCTACACCTTC. Residues: CASSQVGTAYGYTF.

The rearrangement links TRBV4-1 to TRBJ1-1; D might be TRBD1 (5 bases). This CDR3 spans 17 amino acids. V was pared by 1 base and J by 5 bases, with 20 bases between. Germline CDR1 MGHRA, CDR2 YSYEKL. In DNA, the CDR3 is TGCGCCAGCAGCCAAGCGGGACTAAGGGGCGCGCAAACTGAAGCTTTCTTT. This encodes CASSQAGLRGAQTEAFF.

The chain is built from TRBV19 and TRBJ1-5; 9 bases match TRBD1. V trimming: 4 bases; J trimming: 6 bases; junction bases outside the gene matches: 4. There are 14 residues in the CDR3. Germline lookup yields CDR1 LNHDA and CDR2 SQIVND (reference sequence). CDR3 bases: TGTGCCAGTAGTAGGGACAGGGAAGGTCAGCCCCAGCATTTT. Amino acid sequence: CASSRDREGQPQHF.

The chain is built from TRBV5-1 and TRBJ2-1; D possibly corresponds to TRBD2 (5 bases). The germline gives CDR1 SGHRS, CDR2 YFSETQ. The CDR3 is 14 amino acids. Trimming removed 3 bases from V and 7 bases from J, with 14 bases in between. The CDR3 loop reads CASSSGLSRNEQFF. The CDR3 DNA sequence: TGCGCCAGCAGCTCCGGACTGTCTAGGAATGAGCAGTTCTTC.

V usage is TRBV5-1 and J usage is TRBJ2-1, with D tentatively TRBD2 (6 bases). V was trimmed by 5 bases and J by 5 bases, leaving 11 bases between them. Germline assignment: CDR1 SGHRS and CDR2 YFSETQ. The CDR3 is 13 amino acids. The DNA for the CDR3 is TGCGCCAGCAGGGAGGGCTGGAACAATGAGCAGTTCTTC. Its translation: CASREGWNNEQFF.

The gene calls are TRBV6-5 and TRBJ1-1; D gene uncertain. This CDR3 contains 10 residues. V was cut by 6 bases and J by 8 bases, with 7 bases left in between. The germline gives CDR1 MNHEY, CDR2 SVGAGI. The DNA of the CDR3 is TGTGCCAGCAGGAGGGAGGAAGCTTTCTTT. This codes for CASRREEAFF.